This TCR beta chain was profiled in a study of cytomegalovirus exposure and HLA in healthy donors. Study results and caveats: Later analysis identified a missense DCLRE1C variant that was linked to TCR beta V- and J-gene trimming.

The CDR3 loop spans 13 amino acids. From germline, CDR1 is LNHDA and CDR2 SQIVND (reference sequence). Between the trimmed V and J ends, which lost 5 bases and 4 bases, there was a span of 11 bases. In the case of this clone: Its antigen is not identified.

Researchers ran the PCR with 60 Vbeta and 13 Jbeta primers. Study processing details: An analysis performed later counted around 80 million unique TCR beta chains (roughly 9.9 million of them shared). Generated by immunoSEQ multiplex PCR, the TCRdb table keeps only in-frame clones and is missing some. That table gives V, J and clone size, and the DNA gave D and trimming. Altogether about 150,000 clones are present, roughly 10% being singletons, with the ten largest covering 1.5% to 2%. The receptor was derived from a man in his fifties in good health and CMV-seronegative. Material: PBMCs. The chain recombines TRBV19 with TRBJ2-5; D gene unclear. The CDR3 DNA is TGTGCCAGTAGTCCAGACAAGTTAGAGACCCAGTACTTC. It codes for CASSPDKLETQYF.